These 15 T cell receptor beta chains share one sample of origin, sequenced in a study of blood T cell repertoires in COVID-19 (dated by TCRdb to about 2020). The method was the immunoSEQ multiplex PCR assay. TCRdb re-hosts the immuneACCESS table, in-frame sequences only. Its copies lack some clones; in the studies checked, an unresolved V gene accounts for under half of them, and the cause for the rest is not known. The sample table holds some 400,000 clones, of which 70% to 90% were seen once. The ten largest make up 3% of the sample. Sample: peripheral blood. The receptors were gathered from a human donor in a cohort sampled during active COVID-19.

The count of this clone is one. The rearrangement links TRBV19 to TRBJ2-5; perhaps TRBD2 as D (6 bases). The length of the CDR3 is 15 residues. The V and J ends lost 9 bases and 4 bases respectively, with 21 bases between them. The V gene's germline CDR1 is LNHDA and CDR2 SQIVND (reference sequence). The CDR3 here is CASKPRARGGETQYF. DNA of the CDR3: TGTGCCAGCAAGCCGAGGGCGAGGGGAGGAGAGACCCAGTACTTC.

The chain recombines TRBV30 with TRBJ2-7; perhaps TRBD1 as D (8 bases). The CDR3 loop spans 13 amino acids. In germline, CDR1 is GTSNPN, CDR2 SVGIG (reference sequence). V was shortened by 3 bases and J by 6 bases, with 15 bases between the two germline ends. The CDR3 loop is CAWRLTGEGEQYF. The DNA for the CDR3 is TGTGCCTGGAGACTGACAGGGGAGGGCGAGCAGTACTTC.

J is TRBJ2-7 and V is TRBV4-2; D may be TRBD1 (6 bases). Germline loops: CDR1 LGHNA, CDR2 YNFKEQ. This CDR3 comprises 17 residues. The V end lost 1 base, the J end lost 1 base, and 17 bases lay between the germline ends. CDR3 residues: CASSQVPTLDSSYEQYF. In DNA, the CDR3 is TGTGCCAGCAGCCAAGTGCCAACCCTGGACAGTTCCTACGAGCAGTACTTC.

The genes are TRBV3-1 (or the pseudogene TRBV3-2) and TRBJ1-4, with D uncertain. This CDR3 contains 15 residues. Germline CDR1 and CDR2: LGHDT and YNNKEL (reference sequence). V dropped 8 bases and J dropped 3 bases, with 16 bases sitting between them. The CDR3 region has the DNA TGTGCCAGCGCGCCCGGGGTTGGACCTAATGAAAAACTGTTTTTT. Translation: CASAPGVGPNEKLFF.

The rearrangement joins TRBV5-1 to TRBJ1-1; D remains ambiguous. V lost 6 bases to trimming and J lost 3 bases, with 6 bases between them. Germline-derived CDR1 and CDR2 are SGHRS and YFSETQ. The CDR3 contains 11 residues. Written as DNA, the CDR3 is TGCGCCAGCAAGGAGGACACTGAAGCTTTCTTT. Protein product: CASKEDTEAFF.

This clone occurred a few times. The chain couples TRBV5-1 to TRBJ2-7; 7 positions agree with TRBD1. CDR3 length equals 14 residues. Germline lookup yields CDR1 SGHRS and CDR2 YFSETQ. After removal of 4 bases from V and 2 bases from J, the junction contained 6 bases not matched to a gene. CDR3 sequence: CASSQTTGAYEQYF. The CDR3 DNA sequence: TGCGCCAGCAGCCAAACTACAGGGGCCTACGAGCAGTACTTC.

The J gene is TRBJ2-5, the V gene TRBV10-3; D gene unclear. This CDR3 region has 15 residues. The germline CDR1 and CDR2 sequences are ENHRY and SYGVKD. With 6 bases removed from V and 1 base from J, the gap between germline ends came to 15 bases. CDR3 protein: CAIRSERLGQETQYF. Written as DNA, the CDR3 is TGTGCCATCAGGAGTGAGAGGTTGGGCCAAGAGACCCAGTACTTC.

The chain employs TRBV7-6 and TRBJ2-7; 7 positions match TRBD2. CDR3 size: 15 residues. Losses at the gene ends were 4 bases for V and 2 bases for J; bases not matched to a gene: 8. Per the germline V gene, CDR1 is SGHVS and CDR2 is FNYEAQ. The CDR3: CASSSRAGYAYEQYF. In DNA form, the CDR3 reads TGTGCCAGCAGCTCCCGAGCGGGATACGCCTACGAGCAGTACTTC.

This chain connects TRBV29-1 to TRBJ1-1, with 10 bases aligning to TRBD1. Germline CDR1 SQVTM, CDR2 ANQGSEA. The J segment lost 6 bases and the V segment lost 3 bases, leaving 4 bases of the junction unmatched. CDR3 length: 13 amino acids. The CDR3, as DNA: TGCAGCGTTGAGACAGGGGGCCGGGCTGAAGCTTTCTTT. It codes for CSVETGGRAEAFF. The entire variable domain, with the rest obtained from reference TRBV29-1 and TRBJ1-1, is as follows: SAVISQKPSRDICQRGTSLTIQCQVDSQVTMMFWYRQQPGQSLTLIATANQGSEATYESGFVIDKFPISRPNLTFSTLTVSNMSPEDSSIYLCSVETGGRAEAFFGQGTRLTVV.

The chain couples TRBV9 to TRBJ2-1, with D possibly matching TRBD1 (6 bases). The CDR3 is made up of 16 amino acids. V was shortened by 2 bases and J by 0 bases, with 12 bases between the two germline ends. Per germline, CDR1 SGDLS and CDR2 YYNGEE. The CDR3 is CASSVQGLGSYNEQFF. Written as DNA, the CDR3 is TGTGCCAGCAGCGTGCAGGGGCTTGGCTCCTACAATGAGCAGTTCTTC.

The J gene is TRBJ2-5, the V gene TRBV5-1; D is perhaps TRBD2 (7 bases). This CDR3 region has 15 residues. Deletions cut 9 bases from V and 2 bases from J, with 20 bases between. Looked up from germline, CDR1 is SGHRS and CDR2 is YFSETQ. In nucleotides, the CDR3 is TGCGCCACCTCAAGGGGGGGGTATGAGCAAGAGACCCAGTACTTC. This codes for CATSRGGYEQETQYF.

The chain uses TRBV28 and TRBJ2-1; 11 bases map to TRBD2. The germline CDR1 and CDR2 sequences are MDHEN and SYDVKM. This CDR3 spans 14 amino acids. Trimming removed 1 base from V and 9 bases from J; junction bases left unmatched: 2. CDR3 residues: CASSLSGTSGEQFF. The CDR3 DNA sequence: TGTGCCAGCAGTTTATCCGGGACTAGCGGTGAGCAGTTCTTC.

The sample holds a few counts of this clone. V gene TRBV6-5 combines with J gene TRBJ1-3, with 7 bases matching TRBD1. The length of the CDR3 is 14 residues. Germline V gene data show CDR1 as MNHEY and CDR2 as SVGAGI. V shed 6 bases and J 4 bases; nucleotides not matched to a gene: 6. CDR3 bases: TGTGCCAGCAGATCTGACAGGGACGGAAACACCATATATTTT. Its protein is CASRSDRDGNTIYF.

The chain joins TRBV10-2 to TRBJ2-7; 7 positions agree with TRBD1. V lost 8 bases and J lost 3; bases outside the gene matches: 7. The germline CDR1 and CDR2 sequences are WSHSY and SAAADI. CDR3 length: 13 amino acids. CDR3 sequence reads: CASSGTADYEQYF. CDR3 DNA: TGCGCCAGCTCCGGGACAGCCGACTACGAGCAGTACTTC.

The chain's CDR3 is CASSLRGGDEKLFF. Here the CDR3 DNA reads TGTGCCAGCAGTCTAAGGGGGGGGGATGAAAAACTGTTTTTT. The rearrangement joins TRBV7-6 to TRBJ1-4, with D possibly matching TRBD1 (6 bases). The CDR3 sequence is 14 residues long. V dropped 6 bases and J dropped 6 bases, with 14 bases sitting between them. Per the germline V gene, CDR1 is SGHVS and CDR2 is FNYEAQ.